The T cell receptor beta chain under discussion was sequenced for a study of shared T cell receptors in the human thymus. The CDR3 spans 11 amino acids, including both terminal residues. Germline V lookup: CDR1 SNHLY, CDR2 FYNNEI. Note on this clone: The DNA is omitted, as the CDR3 cannot be located on it reliably, and the CDR3 follows TCRdb's listing.

Produced via immunoSEQ multiplex PCR; TCRdb's table is partial and in-frame only. There are fewer than 700,000 clones in the sample; roughly 90% occur only once, and around 0.0099% lies in the top ten. These data were also filed under a second study, of human thymus T cells.

The sequenced sample was thymocytes. The clonotype was recovered from a boy under two years old with a congenital heart defect. This chain uses TRBV2 with TRBJ2-7; no check of the table's D call, TRBD1, against the DNA was made. The CDR3 here is CASFGSGTGSF.